The source of this T cell receptor (beta chain) is a study of T cell repertoires in cytomegalovirus infection. Whole-study context: The authors used CMV epitopes that were HLA-C-restricted (recently identified) and HLA-B-restricted (well studied). A matching HLA type, together with CMV infection, was signaled by public TCR beta signatures. Study-level findings and limits: HLA-C-restricted CMV clonotypes gave the most frequent clonotype in two of eight donors. Cumulative frequency of public TCR beta families picked out carriers of CMV plus the relevant HLA.

This clonotype was counted many times. Its matching antigen is unknown. V lost 4 bases and J 3 bases, leaving 10 bases between the germline ends. Germline V lookup: CDR1 WSHSY, CDR2 SAAADI. CDR3 size: 15 residues. TCRdb reanalysed the reads using MiXCR and keeps one entry per CDR3 protein. The sample contains more than 300,000 distinct CDR3 sequences, roughly 34% of which appear only once. Sequences were derived from cultured PBMCs, sampled from culture after CMV antigen stimulation. The rearrangement links TRBV10-2 to TRBJ1-6; D is unresolved. The sequence was obtained from a human donor in good health (CMV status not recorded). Some clones in this sample may be carry-over from other donors' samples. CDR3 DNA: TGCGCCAGCAGTGTTGGCCGCCACTATAATTCACCCCTCCACTTT. Its protein is CASSVGRHYNSPLHF.